The source of this TCR beta chain is a study of cytomegalovirus exposure and HLA in healthy donors. Study-level points and caveats: Common viral pathogens (according to a later analysis) appeared linked to several of the most significant clusters.

The CDR3 loop spans 14 amino acids. Between the trimmed V and J ends, which lost 0 bases and 4 bases, there was a span of 7 bases. CDR1 is SGHRS and CDR2 is YFSETQ in the germline V gene. Worth noting for this clone: The antigen remains undetermined.

Primers for the PCR totalled 60 Vbeta and 13 Jbeta. The protocol was immunoSEQ multiplex PCR, while the TCRdb copy is restricted to in-frame clones and leaves out a portion. The sample gives about 60,000 clones, 70% of which show up once; 15% to 20% is in the top ten. V gene TRBV5-1 combines with J gene TRBJ2-2; maybe TRBD1 (5 bases). Sequenced: PBMCs. The sequence was collected from a woman aged 60 to 75 in good health and CMV-seropositive. The CDR3 sequence is CASSLGTFTGELFF. Written as DNA, the CDR3 is TGCGCCAGCAGCTTGGGGACATTCACCGGGGAGCTGTTTTTT.